The 32 T cell receptor beta chains in this list originate from one sample, sequenced in a study of blood T cell repertoires in COVID-19. Sequencing used immunoSEQ multiplex PCR; TCRdb keeps in-frame clones, though not all of them. Seen here are some 390,000 clones, 80% to 90% observed once, and the top ten hold around 1.1%. Sample: PBMCs or T cells enriched from blood (not recorded which). The receptors here all came from a man aged 25 to 40 who had recovered from COVID-19.

The chain carries TRBV2 and TRBJ2-1, with D possibly being TRBD2 (5 bases). CDR3 length: 13 amino acids. Per germline, CDR1 SNHLY and CDR2 FYNNEI. With 5 bases removed from V and 5 bases from J, the gap between germline ends came to 10 bases. CDR3 sequence (DNA): TGTGCCAGCAGTCGGCAGCGGAACAATGAGCAGTTCTTC. Amino acids: CASSRQRNNEQFF.

The chain employs TRBV24-1 and TRBJ2-3; TRBD1 agrees at 9 bases. The J segment lost 3 bases and the V segment lost 3 bases, leaving 6 bases of the junction unmatched. CDR3 size: 16 residues. Germline values: CDR1 KGHDR, CDR2 SFDVKD. This CDR3 reads CATSDPGTGLTDTQYF. The DNA for the CDR3 is TGTGCCACCAGTGATCCCGGGACAGGGTTGACAGATACGCAGTATTTT.

The chain couples TRBV7-9 to TRBJ2-2, with 7 bases fitting TRBD2. Per germline, CDR1 SEHNR and CDR2 FQNEAQ (reference sequence). V dropped 4 bases and J dropped 7; count of bases not matched to a gene: 12. The CDR3 covers 16 residues. The CDR3: CASSSTPAGTFGELFF. CDR3 DNA sequence: TGTGCCAGCAGCTCGACTCCAGCGGGAACGTTCGGGGAGCTGTTTTTT.

The rearrangement uses TRBV7-3 and TRBJ2-3; TRBD2 matches at 9 bases. J lost 2 bases, V lost 5 bases, and 11 bases had no gene match. The length of the CDR3 is 17 residues. The germline V gene encodes CDR1 SGHTA and CDR2 FQGTGA. CDR3 loop: CASSPQALAGHTDTQYF. The CDR3 region has the DNA TGTGCCAGCAGCCCCCAGGCACTAGCGGGCCACACAGATACGCAGTATTTT.

The chain has TRBV11-1 and TRBJ1-5; D is undetermined. This CDR3 contains 14 residues. CDR1 and CDR2 from the germline V gene are SGHAT and FQDESV (reference sequence). The germline V and J ends were trimmed by 5 bases and 6 bases, with 14 bases remaining between them. The CDR3 protein is CASSPGEAGQPQHF. CDR3 coding DNA: TGTGCCAGCAGCCCCGGTGAAGCGGGTCAGCCCCAGCATTTT.

This clone came up once. V is TRBV5-8 and J is TRBJ1-1, with TRBD1 identical over 8 bases. The V gene's germline CDR1 is SGHTS and CDR2 YDEGEE. The CDR3 sequence is 14 residues long. V was clipped by 6 bases and J by 4 bases; unmatched bases: 8. The CDR3 reads CASTKDREGTEAFF. Written as DNA, the CDR3 is TGTGCCAGCACCAAGGACAGGGAGGGCACTGAAGCTTTCTTT.

The CDR3 DNA follows: TGTGCCAGTAGTATAGACTTCCGGGACAGGGGGCCCGGCAATGAAAAACTGTTTTTT. This translates into CASSIDFRDRGPGNEKLFF. This chain connects TRBV19 to TRBJ1-4; 12 positions match TRBD1. CDR3 size: 19 residues. Losses at the gene ends were 0 bases for V and 5 bases for J; bases not matched to a gene: 10. Germline values: CDR1 LNHDA, CDR2 SQIVND (reference sequence).

DNA of the CDR3: TGTGCCAGCAGCCTGACCACGGGGAACACTGAAGCTTTCTTT. Amino acids: CASSLTTGNTEAFF. The gene calls are TRBV3-1 (or the pseudogene TRBV3-2) and TRBJ1-1; D not certain. This CDR3 has 14 residues. CDR1 and CDR2 from the germline V gene are LGHDT and YNNKEL (reference sequence). V lost 4 bases, J lost 1 base, and 10 bases lay in between.

CDR3 in DNA: TGTGCCAGCAGTCCGGGACAGGGGGCGAATGAGCAGTTCTTC. Translation gives CASSPGQGANEQFF. The chain carries TRBV28 and TRBJ2-1, with 12 bases that match TRBD1. From germline, CDR1 is MDHEN and CDR2 SYDVKM. The CDR3 contains 14 residues. V dropped 5 bases and J dropped 7; count of bases not matched to a gene: 3.

The V gene is TRBV4-2, the J gene TRBJ1-1; 9 bases line up with TRBD1. CDR3 size: 16 residues. The V gene's germline CDR1 is LGHNA and CDR2 YNFKEQ. J lost 0 bases, V lost 5 bases, and 7 bases had no gene match. CDR3: CASSVGQGFLNTEAFF. CDR3 nucleotide sequence: TGTGCCAGCAGCGTGGGACAGGGATTTCTGAACACTGAAGCTTTCTTT.

The rearrangement uses TRBV5-1 and TRBJ1-3; D uncertain. CDR1 and CDR2 (germline): SGHRS, YFSETQ. The CDR3 totals 14 residues. V was trimmed by 4 bases and J by 3 bases, leaving 11 bases between them. DNA of the CDR3: TGCGCCAGCAGCCCCGGCGGGAGTGGAAACACCATATATTTT. Translated, it gives CASSPGGSGNTIYF.

This chain connects TRBV25-1 to TRBJ2-1, with TRBD2 identical over 11 bases. V shed 9 bases and J 2 bases; nucleotides not matched to a gene: 9. The germline gives CDR1 MGHDK, CDR2 SYGVNS. The CDR3 runs 16 residues. The CDR3 sequence is CASAPTSGSTYNEQFF. The CDR3 DNA is TGTGCCAGTGCCCCAACTAGCGGGAGTACCTACAATGAGCAGTTCTTC. The full variable domain, with the rest looked up from reference TRBV25-1 and TRBJ2-1, is EADIYQTPRYLVIGTGKKITLECSQTMGHDKMYWYQQDPGMELHLIHYSYGVNSTEKGDLSSESTVSRIRTEHFPLTLESARPSHTSQYLCASAPTSGSTYNEQFFGPGTRLTVL.

The chain recombines TRBV24-1 with TRBJ2-3; possible D gene TRBD1, 6 bases. The germline V gene has CDR1 KGHDR and CDR2 SFDVKD. The CDR3 is 15 residues long. The V gene lost 4 bases and the J gene lost 2 bases, with 12 bases spanning the gap. The CDR3 sequence is CATSDQGPATDTQYF. The CDR3 bases are TGTGCCACCAGTGACCAGGGGCCAGCCACAGATACGCAGTATTTT.

J is TRBJ2-5 and V is TRBV5-1; TRBD1 agrees at 8 bases. This CDR3 comprises 14 residues. With 2 bases clipped from V and 4 bases from J, the junction kept 4 bases outside the gene matches. Germline V lookup: CDR1 SGHRS, CDR2 YFSETQ. In nucleotides, the CDR3 is TGCGCCAGCAGCTTCGGCAGGGGGCTAGAGACCCAGTACTTC. It yields the protein CASSFGRGLETQYF.

In this sample, this clone turned up once. The chain links TRBV5-4 to TRBJ1-1, with D tentatively TRBD1 (5 bases). V was trimmed by 0 bases and J by 6 bases, leaving 12 bases between them. The CDR3 totals 14 residues. Per the germline V gene, CDR1 is SGHNT and CDR2 is YYREEE (reference sequence). The CDR3 DNA follows: TGTGCCAGCAGCTTGGATGGGAGGGACGCTGAAGCTTTCTTT. Its translation: CASSLDGRDAEAFF.

The chain joins TRBV30 to TRBJ1-2, with D perhaps matching TRBD1 (5 bases). V gave up 1 base and J gave up 1 base, with 10 bases separating them. CDR3 length: 14 amino acids. CDR1 is GTSNPN, CDR2 SVGIG, per germline (reference sequence). The CDR3 here is CAWSDGTINYGYTF. Here the CDR3 DNA reads TGTGCCTGGAGTGACGGGACTATTAACTATGGCTACACCTTC. The full variable domain, rest sourced from reference TRBV30 and TRBJ1-2, is SQTIHQWPATLVQPVGSPLSLECTVEGTSNPNLYWYRQAAGRGLQLLFYSVGIGQISSEVPQNLSASRPQDRQFILSSKKLLLSDSGFYLCAWSDGTINYGYTFGSGTRLTVV.

CDR3 nucleotides: TGTGCCAGCAGCTTATGGGACACAAACCCGAAGACGAATCAGCCCCAGCATTTT. It encodes CASSLWDTNPKTNQPQHF. This chain uses TRBV7-9 with TRBJ1-5, with D tentatively TRBD1 (6 bases). This CDR3 has 18 amino acids. The V gene lost 2 bases and the J gene lost 4 bases, with 21 bases spanning the gap. Germline-derived CDR1 and CDR2 are SEHNR and FQNEAQ (reference sequence). Looking up the rest from reference TRBV7-9 and TRBJ1-5 gives the full variable domain: DTGVSQNPRHKITKRGQNVTFRCDPISEHNRLYWYRQTLGQGPEFLTYFQNEAQLEKSRLLSDRFSAERPKGSFSTLEIQRTEQGDSAMYLCASSLWDTNPKTNQPQHFGDGTRLSIL.

The V gene is TRBV19, the J gene TRBJ1-1, with D maybe TRBD1 (6 bases). CDR1 LNHDA and CDR2 SQIVND come from the germline V gene (reference sequence). V gave up 9 bases and J gave up 0 bases, with 17 bases separating them. This CDR3 contains 15 residues. CDR3 region: CASAGDINMNTEAFF. Written as DNA, the CDR3 is TGTGCCAGCGCCGGGGACATTAACATGAACACTGAAGCTTTCTTT.

CDR3 residues: CASSTIRGGGVNEQFF. The DNA for the CDR3 is TGTGCCAGTAGTACCATACGGGGAGGAGGGGTCAATGAGCAGTTCTTC. V and J are TRBV19 and TRBJ2-1, with D maybe TRBD2 (6 bases). With 4 bases removed from V and 6 bases from J, the gap between germline ends came to 19 bases. There are 16 residues in the CDR3. Germline V gene sequence: CDR1 LNHDA, CDR2 SQIVND (reference sequence).

V gene TRBV11-2 combines with J gene TRBJ1-1; 8 bases agree with TRBD1. After removal of 4 bases from V and 5 bases from J, the junction contained 6 bases not matched to a gene. The CDR3 is made up of 14 amino acids. Per germline, CDR1 SGHAT and CDR2 FQNNGV. The CDR3 bases are TGTGCCAGCAGCTCGTGGACAGGGAGGACTGAAGCTTTCTTT. It translates to CASSSWTGRTEAFF. The full variable domain, its missing parts supplied by reference TRBV11-2 and TRBJ1-1, is EAGVAQSPRYKIIEKRQSVAFWCNPISGHATLYWYQQILGQGPKLLIQFQNNGVVDDSQLPKDRFSAERLKGVDSTLKIQPAKLEDSAVYLCASSSWTGRTEAFFGQGTRLTVV.

The rearrangement joins TRBV5-1 to TRBJ2-1, with TRBD2 matching 7 bases. The CDR3 is 15 amino acids. Germline V CDR1 and CDR2: SGHRS, YFSETQ. J lost 4 bases, V lost 4 bases, and 8 bases had no gene match. CDR3 amino acids: CASSVGLGGYNEQFF. CDR3 sequence (DNA): TGCGCCAGCAGCGTCGGCCTCGGGGGGTACAATGAGCAGTTCTTC.

This sequence joins TRBV3-1 (or the pseudogene TRBV3-2) and TRBJ2-7; 8 nucleotides align to TRBD1. CDR1 and CDR2 from the germline V gene are LGHDT and YNNKEL (reference sequence). Unmatched junction bases numbered 2, after V lost 1 base and J lost 3 bases. The length of the CDR3 is 14 residues. The CDR3: CASSQGTGHYEQYF. CDR3 DNA: TGTGCCAGCAGCCAAGGGACAGGGCACTACGAGCAGTACTTC.

The chain joins TRBV5-4 to TRBJ2-7; 12 bases are a match to TRBD1. V was clipped by 4 bases and J by 7 bases; unmatched bases: 6. The CDR3 extends over 14 amino acids. Germline loops: CDR1 SGHNT, CDR2 YYREEE (reference sequence). This CDR3 is CASSTGQGAGEQYF. The CDR3 DNA reads TGTGCCAGCAGCACGGGACAGGGGGCGGGGGAGCAGTACTTC. The variable domain in full, with the rest retrieved from reference TRBV5-4 and TRBJ2-7, is ETGVTQSPTHLIKTRGQQVTLRCSSQSGHNTVSWYQQALGQGPQFIFQYYREEENGRGNFPPRFSGLQFPNYSSELNVNALELDDSALYLCASSTGQGAGEQYFGPGTRLTVT.

The chain carries TRBV19 and TRBJ2-5, with D perhaps TRBD1 (5 bases). The V and J ends lost 6 bases and 0 bases respectively, with 8 bases between them. This CDR3 spans 13 amino acids. Germline CDR1 LNHDA, CDR2 SQIVND (reference sequence). CDR3 protein: CASRRQNQETQYF. Here the CDR3 DNA reads TGTGCCAGTAGACGACAGAACCAAGAGACCCAGTACTTC.

This chain connects TRBV11-2 to TRBJ2-5; 9 positions match TRBD2. The germline V gene has CDR1 SGHAT and CDR2 FQNNGV. The V gene end was trimmed by 3 bases and the J gene end by 4 bases; junction bases not matched to a gene: 12. This CDR3 has 17 amino acids. CDR3: CASSFRSGSRRRETQYF. The CDR3, as DNA: TGTGCCAGCAGCTTCCGTAGCGGGAGTCGGCGTAGAGAGACCCAGTACTTC. Full variable domain (missing parts from reference TRBV11-2 and TRBJ2-5): EAGVAQSPRYKIIEKRQSVAFWCNPISGHATLYWYQQILGQGPKLLIQFQNNGVVDDSQLPKDRFSAERLKGVDSTLKIQPAKLEDSAVYLCASSFRSGSRRRETQYFGPGTRLLVL.

V and J are TRBV5-1 and TRBJ2-1, with TRBD2 identical over 11 bases. V lost 4 bases and J lost 10; bases outside the gene matches: 10. The CDR3 runs 15 residues. CDR1 and CDR2 from the germline V gene are SGHRS and YFSETQ. CDR3 region: CASSPGQGLAEEQFF. The CDR3 DNA follows: TGCGCCAGCAGCCCGGGACAGGGACTAGCGGAAGAGCAGTTCTTC.

This chain links TRBV2 with TRBJ1-1; D unclear. The CDR3 consists of 13 residues. CDR1 and CDR2 (germline): SNHLY, FYNNEI. Deletions cut 8 bases from V and 1 base from J, with 11 bases between. CDR3 loop: CASRTDSNTEAFF. The CDR3 DNA follows: TGTGCCAGCCGGACTGATTCGAACACTGAAGCTTTCTTT.

The CDR3 region is CASSEEGTGLGASYEQYF. DNA of the CDR3: TGTGCCAGCAGTGAAGAGGGGACAGGGCTCGGGGCTTCCTACGAGCAGTACTTC. This chain uses TRBV6-1 with TRBJ2-7, with 9 positions matching TRBD1. V was pared by 1 base and J by 1 base, with 11 bases of the junction left unmatched. The germline gives CDR1 MNHNS, CDR2 SASEGT. The CDR3 runs 18 residues.

The chain uses TRBV28 and TRBJ2-7; 8 bases line up with TRBD1. Per germline, CDR1 MDHEN and CDR2 SYDVKM. V lost 6 bases and J lost 1; bases outside the gene matches: 14. CDR3 length: 17 residues. The CDR3, as DNA: TGTGCCAGCAGACCTCCCAGTAGGACAGGGACTTCCTACGAGCAGTACTTC. This gives the protein CASRPPSRTGTSYEQYF.

The chain joins TRBV3-1 (or the pseudogene TRBV3-2) to TRBJ1-1; D is ambiguous. Trimming removed 1 base at V and 1 base at J, with 7 bases between. CDR3 length: 14 residues. Germline lookup yields CDR1 LGHDT and CDR2 YNNKEL (reference sequence). The CDR3, as DNA: TGTGCCAGCAGCCAAGCAGTGGCGAACACTGAAGCTTTCTTT. It translates to CASSQAVANTEAFF.

The chain couples TRBV7-9 to TRBJ2-6, with 8 bases aligning to TRBD1. This CDR3 region has 19 residues. The J segment lost 2 bases and the V segment lost 2 bases, leaving 11 bases of the junction unmatched. Germline lookup yields CDR1 SEHNR and CDR2 FQNEAQ (reference sequence). DNA of the CDR3: TGTGCCAGCAGCTTAAAGAGAGGACAGGGAATCGCTGGGGCCAACGTCCTGACTTTC. Protein sequence: CASSLKRGQGIAGANVLTF. The full variable domain, completed using reference TRBV7-9 and TRBJ2-6, is DTGVSQNPRHKITKRGQNVTFRCDPISEHNRLYWYRQTLGQGPEFLTYFQNEAQLEKSRLLSDRFSAERPKGSFSTLEIQRTEQGDSAMYLCASSLKRGQGIAGANVLTFGAGSRLTVL.

The chain couples TRBV5-5 to TRBJ1-3, with a weak D call TRBD1 (6 bases). The V and J ends lost 4 bases and 2 bases respectively, with 13 bases between them. The CDR3 loop spans 15 amino acids. Germline loops: CDR1 SGHKS, CDR2 YYEKEE (reference sequence). The CDR3 is CASSLGQNAGNTIYF. CDR3 nucleotide sequence: TGTGCCAGCAGCCTAGGACAGAATGCTGGAAACACCATATATTTT.